This record concerns one T cell receptor (beta chain) sequence. Antigen: not known. A J-beta primer mix and a sample-barcoded 5' primer were used in a second PCR of roughly 7 to 12 cycles. Every sample gave at least 2.5 million paired-end reads containing CDR3. TCRdb reprocessed the 5' RACE reads via MiXCR and lists one record per CDR3 protein. This sample yields about 800,000 distinct CDR3 sequences, of which 58% are seen a single time; around 22% belongs to the top ten. This entry is derived from a study of blood T cells in healthy people across ages. The trim removed 7 bases at V and 6 bases at J, leaving 9 bases unmatched. CDR3 length: 16 amino acids. Germline V gene sequence: CDR1 SEHNR, CDR2 FQNEAQ (reference sequence). The study, taken as a whole, reports: Underestimates were what the diversity estimates from one million T cells were considered to be. Per million T cells, TCR beta diversity dropped roughly linearly as age increased.

The sequence was collected from a man aged 25-40 years in good health. This chain uses TRBV7-9 with TRBJ2-5; 15 nucleotides line up with TRBD2. The sequencing input was blood. The DNA of the CDR3 is TGTGCCAGCACCAGGACTAGCGGGGGGGCAGTGAAGACCCAGTACTTC. Its translation is CASTRTSGGAVKTQYF.